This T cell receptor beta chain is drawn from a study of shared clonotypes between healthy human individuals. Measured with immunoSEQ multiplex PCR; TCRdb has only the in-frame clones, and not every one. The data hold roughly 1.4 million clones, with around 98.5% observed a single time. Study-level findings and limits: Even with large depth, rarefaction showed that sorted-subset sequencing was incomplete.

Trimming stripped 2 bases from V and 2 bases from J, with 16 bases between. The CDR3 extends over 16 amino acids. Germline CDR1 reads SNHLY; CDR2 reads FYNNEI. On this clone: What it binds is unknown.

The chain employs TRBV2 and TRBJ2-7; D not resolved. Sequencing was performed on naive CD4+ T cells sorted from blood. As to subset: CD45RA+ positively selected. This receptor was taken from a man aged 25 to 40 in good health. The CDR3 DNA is TGTGCCAGCAGTGAAAACGCTAGGGTCTACGCCTACGAGCAGTACTTC. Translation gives CASSENARVYAYEQYF.